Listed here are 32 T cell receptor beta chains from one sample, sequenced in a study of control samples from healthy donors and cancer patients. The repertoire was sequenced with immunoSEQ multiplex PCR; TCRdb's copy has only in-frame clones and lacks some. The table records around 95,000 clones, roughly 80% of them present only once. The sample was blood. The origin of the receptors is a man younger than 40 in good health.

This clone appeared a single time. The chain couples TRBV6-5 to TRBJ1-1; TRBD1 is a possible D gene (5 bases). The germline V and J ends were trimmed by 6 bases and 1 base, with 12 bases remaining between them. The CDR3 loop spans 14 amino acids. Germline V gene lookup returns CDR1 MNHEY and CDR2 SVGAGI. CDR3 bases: TGTGCCAGCAGCGACCCGGGGCGGAACACTGAAGCTTTCTTT. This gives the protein CASSDPGRNTEAFF.

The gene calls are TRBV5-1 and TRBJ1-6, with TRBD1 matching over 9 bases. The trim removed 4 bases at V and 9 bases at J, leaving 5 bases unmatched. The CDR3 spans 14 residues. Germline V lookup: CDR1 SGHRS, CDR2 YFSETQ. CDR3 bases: TGCGCCAGCAGCCGGACAGGGGTGGGTTCACCCCTCCACTTT. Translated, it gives CASSRTGVGSPLHF. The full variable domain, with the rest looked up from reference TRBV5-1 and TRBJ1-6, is KAGVTQTPRYLIKTRGQQVTLSCSPISGHRSVSWYQQTPGQGLQFLFEYFSETQRNKGNFPGRFSGRQFSNSRSEMNVSTLELGDSALYLCASSRTGVGSPLHFGNGTRLTVT.

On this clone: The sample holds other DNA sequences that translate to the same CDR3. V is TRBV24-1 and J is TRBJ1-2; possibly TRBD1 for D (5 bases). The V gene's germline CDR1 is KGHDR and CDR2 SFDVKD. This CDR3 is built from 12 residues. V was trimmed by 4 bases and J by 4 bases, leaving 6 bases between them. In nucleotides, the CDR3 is TGTGCCACCAGTGAGCAGGGCTATGGCTACACCTTC. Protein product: CATSEQGYGYTF.

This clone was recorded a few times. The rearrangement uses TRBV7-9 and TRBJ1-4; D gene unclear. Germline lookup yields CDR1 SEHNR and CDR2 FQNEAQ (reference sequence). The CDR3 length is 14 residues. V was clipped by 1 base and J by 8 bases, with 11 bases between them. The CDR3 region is CASSLGGSVEKLFF. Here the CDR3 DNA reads TGTGCCAGCAGCTTAGGCGGTTCGGTCGAAAAACTGTTTTTT.

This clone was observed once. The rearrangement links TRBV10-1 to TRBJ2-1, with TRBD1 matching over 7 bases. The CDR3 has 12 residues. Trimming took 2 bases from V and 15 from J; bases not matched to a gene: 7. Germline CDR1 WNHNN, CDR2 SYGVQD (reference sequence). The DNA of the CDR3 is TGCGCCAGCAGTGAGACAGGGGAAAGACTGTTCTTC. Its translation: CASSETGERLFF.

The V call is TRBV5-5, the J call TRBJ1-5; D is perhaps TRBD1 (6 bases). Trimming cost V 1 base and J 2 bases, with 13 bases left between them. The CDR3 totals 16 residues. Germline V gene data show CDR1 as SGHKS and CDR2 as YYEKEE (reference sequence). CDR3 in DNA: TGTGCCAGCAGCTTGCGAGGGGGGATCGGCAATCAGCCCCAGCATTTT. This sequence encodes CASSLRGGIGNQPQHF. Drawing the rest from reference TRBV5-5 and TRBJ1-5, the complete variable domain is DAGVTQSPTHLIKTRGQQVTLRCSPISGHKSVSWYQQVLGQGPQFIFQYYEKEERGRGNFPDRFSARQFPNYSSELNVNALLLGDSALYLCASSLRGGIGNQPQHFGDGTRLSIL.

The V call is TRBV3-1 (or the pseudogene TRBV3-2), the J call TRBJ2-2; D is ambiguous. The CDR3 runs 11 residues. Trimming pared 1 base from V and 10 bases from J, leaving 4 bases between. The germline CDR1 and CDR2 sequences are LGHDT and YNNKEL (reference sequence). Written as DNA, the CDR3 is TGTGCCAGCAGCCAAGCCGCGGAGCTGTTTTTT. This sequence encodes CASSQAAELFF.

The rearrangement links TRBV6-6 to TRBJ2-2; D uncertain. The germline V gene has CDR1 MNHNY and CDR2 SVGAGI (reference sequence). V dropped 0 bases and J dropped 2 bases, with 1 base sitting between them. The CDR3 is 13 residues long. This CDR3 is CASSYSNTGELFF. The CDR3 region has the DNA TGTGCCAGCAGTTACTCAAACACCGGGGAGCTGTTTTTT.

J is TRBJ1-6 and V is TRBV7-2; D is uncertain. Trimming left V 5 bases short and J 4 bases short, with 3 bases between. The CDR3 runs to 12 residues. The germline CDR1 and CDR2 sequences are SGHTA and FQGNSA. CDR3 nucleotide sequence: TGTGCCAGCAGCCCGTATAATTCACCCCTCCACTTT. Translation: CASSPYNSPLHF.

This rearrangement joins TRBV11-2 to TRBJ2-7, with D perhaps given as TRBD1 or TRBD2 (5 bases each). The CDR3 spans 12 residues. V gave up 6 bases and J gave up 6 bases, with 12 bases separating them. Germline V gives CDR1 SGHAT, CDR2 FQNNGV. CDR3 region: CASRRPGTEQYF. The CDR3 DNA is TGTGCCAGCAGACGACCAGGGACCGAGCAGTACTTC.

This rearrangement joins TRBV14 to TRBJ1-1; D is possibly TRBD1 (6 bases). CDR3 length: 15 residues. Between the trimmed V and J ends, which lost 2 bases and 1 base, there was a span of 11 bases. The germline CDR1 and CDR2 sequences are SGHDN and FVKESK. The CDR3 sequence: CASSQNTGWNTEAFF. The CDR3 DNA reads TGTGCCAGCAGCCAAAACACAGGGTGGAACACTGAAGCTTTCTTT.

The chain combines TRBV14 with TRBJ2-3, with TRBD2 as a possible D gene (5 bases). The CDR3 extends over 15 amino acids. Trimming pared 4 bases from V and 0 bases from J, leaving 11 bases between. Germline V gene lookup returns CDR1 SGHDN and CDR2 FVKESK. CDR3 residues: CASSPPGFSTDTQYF. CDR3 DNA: TGTGCCAGCAGCCCTCCGGGGTTCAGCACAGATACGCAGTATTTT.

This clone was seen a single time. The CDR3 reads CASSLDVRLNSPLHF. The CDR3 DNA reads as TGTGCCAGCAGCTTGGACGTCAGACTTAATTCACCCCTCCACTTT. The V and J genes are TRBV5-6 and TRBJ1-6; D ambiguous. With 0 bases removed from V and 6 bases from J, the gap between germline ends came to 10 bases. This CDR3 is built from 15 residues. Germline values: CDR1 SGHDT, CDR2 YYEEEE.

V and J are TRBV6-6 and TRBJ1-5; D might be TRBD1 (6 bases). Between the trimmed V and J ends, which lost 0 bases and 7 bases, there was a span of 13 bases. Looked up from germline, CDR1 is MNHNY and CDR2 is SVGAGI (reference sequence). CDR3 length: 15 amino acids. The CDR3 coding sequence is TGTGCCAGCAGTTACTCCGGGGGCGATTGGCAGCCCCAGCATTTT. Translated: CASSYSGGDWQPQHF.

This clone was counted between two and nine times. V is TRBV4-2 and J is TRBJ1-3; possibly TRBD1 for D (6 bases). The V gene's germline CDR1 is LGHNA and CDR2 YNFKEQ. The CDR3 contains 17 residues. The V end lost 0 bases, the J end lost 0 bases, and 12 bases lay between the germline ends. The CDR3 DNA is TGTGCCAGCAGCCAAGAGGTAGGGGGTTACTCTGGAAACACCATATATTTT. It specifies CASSQEVGGYSGNTIYF.

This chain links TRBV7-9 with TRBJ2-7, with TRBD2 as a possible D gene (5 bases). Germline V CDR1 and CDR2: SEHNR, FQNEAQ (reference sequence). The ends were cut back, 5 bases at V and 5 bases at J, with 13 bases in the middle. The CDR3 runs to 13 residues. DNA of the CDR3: TGTGCCAGCAGCCACGCGGGTGGACACGAGCAGTACTTC. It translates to CASSHAGGHEQYF. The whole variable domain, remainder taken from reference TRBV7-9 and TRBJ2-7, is DTGVSQNPRHKITKRGQNVTFRCDPISEHNRLYWYRQTLGQGPEFLTYFQNEAQLEKSRLLSDRFSAERPKGSFSTLEIQRTEQGDSAMYLCASSHAGGHEQYFGPGTRLTVT.

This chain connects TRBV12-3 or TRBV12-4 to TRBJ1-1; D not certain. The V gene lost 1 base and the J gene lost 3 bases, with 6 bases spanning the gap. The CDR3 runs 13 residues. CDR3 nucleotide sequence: TGTGCCAGCAGTTTAGGCAGGTACACTGAAGCTTTCTTT. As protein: CASSLGRYTEAFF.

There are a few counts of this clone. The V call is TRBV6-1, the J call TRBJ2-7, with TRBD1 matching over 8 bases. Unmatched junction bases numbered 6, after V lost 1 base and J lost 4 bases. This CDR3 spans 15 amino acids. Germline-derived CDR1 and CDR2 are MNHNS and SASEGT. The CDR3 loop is CASSEDPTGVYEQYF. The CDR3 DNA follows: TGTGCCAGCAGTGAAGACCCGACAGGGGTGTACGAGCAGTACTTC.

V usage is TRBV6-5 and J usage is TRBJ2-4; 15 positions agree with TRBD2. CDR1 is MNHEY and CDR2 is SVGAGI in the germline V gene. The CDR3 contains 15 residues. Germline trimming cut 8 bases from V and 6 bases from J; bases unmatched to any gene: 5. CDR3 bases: TGTGCCAGCTATGGGACTAGCGGGGGGTTAAACATTCAGTACTTC. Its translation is CASYGTSGGLNIQYF.

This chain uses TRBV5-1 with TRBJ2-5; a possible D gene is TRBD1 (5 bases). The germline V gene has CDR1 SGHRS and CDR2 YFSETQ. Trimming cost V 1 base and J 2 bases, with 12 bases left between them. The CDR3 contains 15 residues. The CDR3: CASSLWQGPQETQYF. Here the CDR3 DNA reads TGCGCCAGCAGCTTGTGGCAGGGCCCTCAAGAGACCCAGTACTTC.

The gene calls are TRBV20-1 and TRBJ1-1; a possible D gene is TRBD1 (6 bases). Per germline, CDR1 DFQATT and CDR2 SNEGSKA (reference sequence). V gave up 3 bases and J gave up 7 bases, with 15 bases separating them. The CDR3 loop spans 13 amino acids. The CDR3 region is CSASSAQGDEAFF. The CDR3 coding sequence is TGCAGTGCTAGTTCGGCACAGGGCGATGAAGCTTTCTTT.

CDR3 nucleotides: TGTGCCACGGGGGGTGAGACACCTTCAACTAATGAAAAACTGTTTTTT. This codes for CATGGETPSTNEKLFF. The V call is TRBV10-3, the J call TRBJ1-4, with D perhaps matching TRBD1 (5 bases). Germline V gives CDR1 ENHRY, CDR2 SYGVKD. Trimming pared 10 bases from V and 0 bases from J, leaving 18 bases between. CDR3 size: 16 residues.

CDR3 residues: CASAPGTGYEQYF. DNA for the CDR3: TGTGCCAGTGCGCCCGGGACAGGGTACGAGCAGTACTTC. This rearrangement joins TRBV19 to TRBJ2-7; 9 bases are shared with TRBD1. With 8 bases clipped from V and 4 bases from J, the junction kept 6 bases outside the gene matches. The CDR3 is made up of 13 amino acids. Germline V gene lookup returns CDR1 LNHDA and CDR2 SQIVND (reference sequence).

The CDR3, as DNA: TGTGCCAGCAGTCGGACAGGGGGCAACACTGAAGCTTTCTTT. It translates to CASSRTGGNTEAFF. The genes are TRBV6-5 and TRBJ1-1; 11 positions agree with TRBD1. The ends lost 5 bases at V and 2 bases at J; junction bases unmatched: 1. The germline V gene encodes CDR1 MNHEY and CDR2 SVGAGI. CDR3 length equals 14 residues.

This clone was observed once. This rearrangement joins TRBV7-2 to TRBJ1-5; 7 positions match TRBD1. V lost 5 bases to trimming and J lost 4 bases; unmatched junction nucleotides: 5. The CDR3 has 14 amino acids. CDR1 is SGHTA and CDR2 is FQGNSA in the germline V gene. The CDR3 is CASSPTGINQPQHF. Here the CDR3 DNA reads TGTGCCAGCAGCCCGACAGGGATAAATCAGCCCCAGCATTTT.

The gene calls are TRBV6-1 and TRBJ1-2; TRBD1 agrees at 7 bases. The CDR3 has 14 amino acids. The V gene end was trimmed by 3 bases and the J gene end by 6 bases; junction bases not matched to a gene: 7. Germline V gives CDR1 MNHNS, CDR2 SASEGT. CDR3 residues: CASSDAGTADGYTF. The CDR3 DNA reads TGTGCCAGCAGTGACGCCGGGACAGCTGATGGCTACACCTTC.

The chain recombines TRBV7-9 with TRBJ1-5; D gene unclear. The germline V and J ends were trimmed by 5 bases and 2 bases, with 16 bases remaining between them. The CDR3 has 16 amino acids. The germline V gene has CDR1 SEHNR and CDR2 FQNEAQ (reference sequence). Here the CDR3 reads CASSPSEGPGNQPQHF. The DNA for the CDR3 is TGTGCCAGCAGCCCATCCGAGGGCCCGGGCAATCAGCCCCAGCATTTT.

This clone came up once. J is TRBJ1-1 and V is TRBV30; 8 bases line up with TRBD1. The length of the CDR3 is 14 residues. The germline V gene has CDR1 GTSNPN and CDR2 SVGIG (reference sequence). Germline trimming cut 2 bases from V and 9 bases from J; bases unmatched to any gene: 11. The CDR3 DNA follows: TGTGCCTGGAGTACCGCCGACAGGGGAGTTAAAGCTTTCTTT. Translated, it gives CAWSTADRGVKAFF.

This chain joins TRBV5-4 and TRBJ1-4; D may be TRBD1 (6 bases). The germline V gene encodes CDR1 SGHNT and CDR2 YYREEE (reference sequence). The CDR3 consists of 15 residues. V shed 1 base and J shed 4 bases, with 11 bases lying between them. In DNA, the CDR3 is TGTGCCAGCAGCTTGTATTTGACAGGTAATGAAAAACTGTTTTTT. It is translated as CASSLYLTGNEKLFF.

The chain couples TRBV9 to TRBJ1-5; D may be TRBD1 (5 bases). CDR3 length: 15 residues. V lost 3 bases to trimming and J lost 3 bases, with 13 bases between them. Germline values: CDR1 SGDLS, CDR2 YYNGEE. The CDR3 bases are TGTGCCAGCAGCGCGCTCGGACACCACAATCAGCCCCAGCATTTT. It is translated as CASSALGHHNQPQHF.

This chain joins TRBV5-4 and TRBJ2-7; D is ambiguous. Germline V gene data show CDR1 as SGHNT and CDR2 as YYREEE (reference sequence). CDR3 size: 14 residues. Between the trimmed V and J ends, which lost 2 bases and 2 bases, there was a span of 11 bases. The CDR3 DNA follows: TGTGCCAGCAGCTTCTGGACGCAAACCTACGAGCAGTACTTC. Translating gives CASSFWTQTYEQYF.

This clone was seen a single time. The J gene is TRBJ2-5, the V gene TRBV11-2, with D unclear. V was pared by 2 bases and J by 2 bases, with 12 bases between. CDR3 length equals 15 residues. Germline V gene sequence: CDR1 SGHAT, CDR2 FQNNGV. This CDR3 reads CASSLNSRSQETQYF. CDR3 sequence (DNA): TGTGCCAGCAGCTTAAATTCTCGTTCGCAAGAGACCCAGTACTTC.